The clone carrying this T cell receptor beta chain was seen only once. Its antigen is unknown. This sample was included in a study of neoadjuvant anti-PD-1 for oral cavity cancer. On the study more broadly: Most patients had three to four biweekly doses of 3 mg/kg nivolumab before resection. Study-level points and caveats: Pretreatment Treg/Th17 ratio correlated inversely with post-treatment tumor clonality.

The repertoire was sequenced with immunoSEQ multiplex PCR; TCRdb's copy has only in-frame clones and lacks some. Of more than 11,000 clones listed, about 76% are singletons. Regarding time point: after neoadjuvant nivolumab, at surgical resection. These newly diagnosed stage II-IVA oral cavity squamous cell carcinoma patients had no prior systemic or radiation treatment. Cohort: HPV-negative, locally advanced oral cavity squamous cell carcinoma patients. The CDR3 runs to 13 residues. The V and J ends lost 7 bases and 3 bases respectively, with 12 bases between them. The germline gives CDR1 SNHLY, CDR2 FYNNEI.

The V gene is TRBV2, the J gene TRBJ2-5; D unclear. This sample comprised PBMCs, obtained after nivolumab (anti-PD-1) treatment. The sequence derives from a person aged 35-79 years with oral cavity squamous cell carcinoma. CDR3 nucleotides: TGTGCCAGCAACCCTCCCTTTGAAGAGACCCAGTACTTC. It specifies CASNPPFEETQYF.